This T cell receptor (beta chain) is drawn from a study of blood T cell repertoires in COVID-19. Turning to the study itself: The United States, Italy and Spain were the sources of the acute and convalescent COVID-19 samples. The analysed material was cDNA or gDNA that came from T cells, B-cell-depleted T cells, or PBMCs.

The CDR3 contains 15 residues. Germline V gene lookup returns CDR1 MGHRA and CDR2 YSYEKL. V lost 1 base to trimming and J lost 2 bases; unmatched junction nucleotides: 1. As handled by the study authors: The assay estimated nucleated cells by amplifying reference gene primers. Only in-frame clones appear in the TCRdb table, and some are missing; sequencing was by immunoSEQ multiplex PCR. That table supplies the V and J calls and clone size; D and trimming were determined from the DNA. The table has around 60,000 clones, 84% seen once. The sequenced sample consisted of peripheral blood. The TCR originated in a woman between 55 and 75 years old with acute or convalescent COVID-19. This chain links TRBV4-1 with TRBJ1-2; TRBD1 matches 10 bases. CDR3 sequence (DNA): TGCGCCAGCAGCCAAGCGACAGGGGGCAACTATGGCTACACCTTC. Translation gives CASSQATGGNYGYTF.